The rows below give T cell receptor beta chains drawn from one sample of a study of blood T cell repertoires in COVID-19. TCRdb's copy holds only in-frame clones and misses some; the assay was immunoSEQ multiplex PCR. The sample has about 110,000 clones, around 80% seen once. Sequenced: peripheral blood. These receptors were collected from a human donor in a cohort sampled during active or convalescent COVID-19. The CDR3 runs from the conserved cysteine through the conserved F or W.

TRBV27,CASGPTRSSYNSPLHF
TRBV2,CASSALPGQGPGYTF
TRBV20-1,CRAGDWYEQYF
TRBV19,CASSIGRGSGYGYTF
TRBV4-1,CASRASGHFDQPQHF
TRBV4-3,CASSQDSSSGGSYEQYF
TRBV6-6,CASSRDRDNQPQHF
TRBV10-3,CAISLHPGLKVSYEQYF
TRBV7-8,CASSLNRENTGELFF
TRBV9,CASSARQGSTEAFF
TRBV27,CASISTSGRNYEQYF
TRBV18,CASSPVQGLPNEQFF
TRBV28,CASSGQGAVNSNQPQHF
TRBV11-2,CASSPSDRLGGYTF
TRBV6-4,CASSVDQGYEQYF
TRBV19,CASSRPGTVSYNEQFF
TRBV4-3,CASSQDSVGTGGRNEQFF
TRBV21-1,CASSKVVGRGNTIYF
TRBV19,CATWTGRGEQFF
TRBV7-6,CASSLAGQPTGELFF
TRBV30,CALLPRGQGGLETQYF
TRBV6-2/TRBV6-3,CASSSKLAVSENIQYF
TRBV23-1,CASSHRRQVNPYEQYF
TRBV9,CASSSRQGRGLDTEAFF
TRBV4-1,CASSHRTSGGGEQFF
TRBV7-2,CASSPWDRGRITEAFF
TRBV5-1,CASSTGIYNEQFF
TRBV5-1,CASSLGGTGAKLFF
TRBV10-3,CAISEPLGGLAGNTIYF
TRBV11-2,CASSWGQGGEQYF